Here is one T cell receptor (beta chain) with its context. Its antigen is unknown. TCRdb keeps only in-frame clones here, not all; method: immunoSEQ multiplex PCR. The sample holds about 150,000 clones, approximately 91% seen once. The germline V gene has CDR1 KGHSH and CDR2 LQKENI. Between the trimmed V and J ends, which lost 1 base and 3 bases, there was a span of 16 bases. The CDR3 has 17 residues. The data originate from a study of T cell responses to AZD1222 COVID-19 vaccine. General study points: Clonal diversity was possibly underestimated; the donors were predominantly white British and more often female. At baseline, seropositivity was found in only 6 or 7 AZD1222 recipients.

Combined were second doses at about 4 or about 12 weeks. The sequenced sample was peripheral blood, obtained 28 days after the second AZD1222 dose. The source is an adult who received the AZD1222 COVID-19 vaccine. The chain couples TRBV18 to TRBJ1-5; D remains unclear. CDR3 in amino acids: CASSPRRGQRSNQPQHF. Written as DNA, the CDR3 is TGTGCCAGCTCACCACGACGTGGGCAACGGTCCAATCAGCCCCAGCATTTT.